The 11 T cell receptor beta chains given below trace back to one sample, sequenced in a study of response to subunit inactivated influenza vaccine. TCRdb itself ran the RT-PCR reads through MiXCR, one entry per CDR3 protein. The table includes about 780,000 distinct CDR3 sequences, less than 20% detected once. Sequenced here: PBMCs from blood, sampled 5 days after vaccination. The receptor set was obtained from a man aged 45 to 65 who received an inactivated influenza vaccine.

The chain has TRBV6-5 and TRBJ2-3; D unresolved. The germline CDR1 and CDR2 sequences are MNHEY and SVGAGI. The V end lost 0 bases, the J end lost 4 bases, and 14 bases lay between the germline ends. The CDR3 spans 16 residues. The CDR3 DNA follows: TGTGCCAGCAGTTACTCTAGCCCGAATGTAGCAGATACGCAGTATTTT. This encodes CASSYSSPNVADTQYF.

A few counts support this clonotype. This rearrangement joins TRBV5-6 to TRBJ1-1; the D is unclear. V lost 2 bases and J 0 bases, leaving 14 bases between the germline ends. Germline V gene lookup returns CDR1 SGHDT and CDR2 YYEEEE. This CDR3 is built from 16 residues. In nucleotides, the CDR3 is TGTGCCAGCAGCTTATTTGTAGGAGCCATGAACACTGAAGCTTTCTTT. This codes for CASSLFVGAMNTEAFF.

This clonotype occurred many times. The V gene is TRBV11-2, the J gene TRBJ2-1; 11 bases line up with TRBD2. Trimming at V came to 5 bases and at J to 2 bases, leaving 14 bases not matched to a gene. CDR3 size: 19 residues. CDR1 SGHAT and CDR2 FQNNGV come from the germline V gene. Here the CDR3 reads CASSARGGSGGVTYNEQFF. In DNA form, the CDR3 reads TGTGCCAGCAGCGCCCGGGGCGGTAGCGGGGGGGTAACCTACAATGAGCAGTTCTTC.

The chain's CDR3 is CATSDPGEEQYF. DNA for the CDR3: TGTGCCACCAGTGATCCAGGGGAGGAGCAGTACTTC. This chain connects TRBV24-1 to TRBJ2-7; weak D call: TRBD1 (6 bases). Deletions cut 3 bases from V and 7 bases from J, with 9 bases between. The CDR3 loop spans 12 amino acids. CDR1 is KGHDR, CDR2 SFDVKD, per germline.

This rearrangement joins TRBV7-9 to TRBJ2-1; unclear D gene. The germline V and J ends were trimmed by 11 bases and 7 bases, with 12 bases remaining between them. The germline gives CDR1 SEHNR, CDR2 FQNEAQ (reference sequence). The CDR3 covers 11 residues. CDR3 nucleotides: TGTGCCTCCAAGTGGGCGAATGAGCAGTTCTTC. Amino acids: CASKWANEQFF.

This clonotype showed up just a few times. The V gene is TRBV29-1, the J gene TRBJ2-3; the D is unclear. CDR1 and CDR2 (germline): SQVTM, ANQGSEA. This CDR3 has 10 amino acids. V shed 4 bases and J shed 3 bases, with 2 bases lying between them. The CDR3 bases are TGCAGCGTTGTTACAGATACGCAGTATTTT. Protein product: CSVVTDTQYF.

The chain recombines TRBV5-1 with TRBJ2-3, with D perhaps matching TRBD1 or TRBD2 (5 bases each). Germline CDR1 reads SGHRS; CDR2 reads YFSETQ. Trimming cost V 0 bases and J 2 bases, with 10 bases left between them. The CDR3 totals 15 residues. The CDR3 spells CASSLADGATDTQYF. The CDR3 DNA reads as TGCGCCAGCAGCTTGGCCGACGGGGCCACAGATACGCAGTATTTT.

The chain joins TRBV25-1 to TRBJ2-6; weak D call: TRBD1 (6 bases). CDR1 and CDR2 from the germline V gene are MGHDK and SYGVNS. The CDR3 runs to 13 residues. Trimming removed 5 bases at V and 9 bases at J, with 11 bases between. The CDR3 is CASSSTGSNVLTF. CDR3 in DNA: TGTGCCAGCAGTTCAACAGGGAGCAACGTCCTGACTTTC.

V gene TRBV28 combines with J gene TRBJ2-2, with TRBD2 as a possible D gene (6 bases). The CDR3 contains 14 residues. CDR1 MDHEN and CDR2 SYDVKM come from the germline V gene. V was shortened by 4 bases and J by 0 bases, with 6 bases between the two germline ends. The CDR3 DNA reads TGTGCCAGCAGTTGGGGGGCGAACACCGGGGAGCTGTTTTTT. This sequence encodes CASSWGANTGELFF.

The rearrangement links TRBV20-1 to TRBJ2-1; the match to TRBD2 covers 11 bases. V trimming: 4 bases; J trimming: 7 bases; junction bases outside the gene matches: 6. The CDR3 is 14 residues long. The germline V gene has CDR1 DFQATT and CDR2 SNEGSKA (reference sequence). In DNA form, the CDR3 reads TGCAGTGCTACCCCCGGGACTAGCGGTAATGAGCAGTTCTTC. Protein: CSATPGTSGNEQFF.

This clonotype came up a few times. The gene calls are TRBV15 and TRBJ2-6, with TRBD2 identical over 8 bases. In germline, CDR1 is LNHNV, CDR2 YYDKDF (reference sequence). The J segment lost 4 bases and the V segment lost 3 bases, leaving 5 bases of the junction unmatched. CDR3 length equals 16 residues. The CDR3 bases are TGTGCCACCAGCAGCGGGGGGGCGAGAGGGGCCAACGTCCTGACTTTC. Translating gives CATSSGGARGANVLTF.